These T cell receptor beta chains were read from a single sample in a study of blood T cell repertoires in COVID-19. Data came from immunoSEQ multiplex PCR; TCRdb stores just in-frame clones and leaves some out. The sample records roughly 380,000 clones, 75% to 90% being singletons. Specimen: peripheral blood. The receptors shown here come from a woman under 30 with acute or convalescent COVID-19. CDR3s include the opening cysteine and the closing phenylalanine or tryptophan. Each record gives: J gene, CDR3 length, D gene, clone size, V gene, CDR3 protein, CDR3 DNA. The D gene is left open where the match is weak. Clone size is shown for a subset of rows, as once, few, many or a class of expanded clone.

J gene: TRBJ1-1; CDR3 length: 14; D gene: TRBD1; clone size: -; V gene: TRBV10-1; CDR3 protein: CASSATGGFTEAFF; CDR3 DNA: TGCGCCAGCAGTGCAACAGGGGGCTTCACTGAAGCTTTCTTT
J gene: TRBJ2-6; CDR3 length: 17; D gene: TRBD1; clone size: once; V gene: TRBV18; CDR3 protein: CASSPGTGVSGANVLTF; CDR3 DNA: TGTGCCAGCTCACCTGGGACAGGGGTTTCTGGGGCCAACGTCCTGACTTTC
J gene: TRBJ2-7; CDR3 length: 15; D gene: -; clone size: -; V gene: TRBV6-5; CDR3 protein: CASRGLTGFSYEQYF; CDR3 DNA: TGTGCCAGCAGGGGGTTAACGGGGTTCTCCTACGAGCAGTACTTC
J gene: TRBJ1-2; CDR3 length: 17; D gene: -; clone size: -; V gene: TRBV27; CDR3 protein: CASSLFPPDRIHYGYTF; CDR3 DNA: TGTGCCAGCAGTTTATTCCCCCCTGACAGGATACACTATGGCTACACCTTC
J gene: TRBJ1-4; CDR3 length: 13; D gene: -; clone size: -; V gene: TRBV30; CDR3 protein: CAWRPLGTEKLFF; CDR3 DNA: TGTGCCTGGAGACCCTTGGGCACTGAAAAACTGTTTTTT
J gene: TRBJ1-4; CDR3 length: 15; D gene: -; clone size: -; V gene: TRBV11-2; CDR3 protein: CASSLGGSTNEKLFF; CDR3 DNA: TGTGCCAGCAGCTTAGGAGGGTCCACTAATGAAAAACTGTTTTTT
J gene: TRBJ2-2; CDR3 length: 15; D gene: -; clone size: -; V gene: TRBV29-1; CDR3 protein: CSALVALSYTGELFF; CDR3 DNA: TGCAGCGCACTAGTTGCGCTGAGCTACACCGGGGAGCTGTTTTTT
J gene: TRBJ2-1; CDR3 length: 19; D gene: TRBD2; clone size: -; V gene: TRBV7-3; CDR3 protein: CASSLKPPGLAGEGNEQFF; CDR3 DNA: TGTGCCAGCAGCTTAAAACCCCCCGGACTAGCGGGAGAGGGCAATGAGCAGTTCTTC
J gene: TRBJ2-1; CDR3 length: 16; D gene: TRBD2; clone size: -; V gene: TRBV9; CDR3 protein: CASSAGLAGGPGEQFF; CDR3 DNA: TGTGCCAGCAGCGCAGGACTAGCGGGAGGGCCCGGTGAGCAGTTCTTC
J gene: TRBJ1-2; CDR3 length: 18; D gene: -; clone size: -; V gene: TRBV4-1; CDR3 protein: CASSQARGAVTTNYGYTF; CDR3 DNA: TGCGCCAGCAGCCAGGCCCGGGGGGCAGTGACAACTAACTATGGCTACACCTTC
J gene: TRBJ1-6; CDR3 length: 15; D gene: TRBD1; clone size: -; V gene: TRBV6-1; CDR3 protein: CASSEGQGAFSPLHF; CDR3 DNA: TGTGCCAGCAGTGAAGGACAGGGGGCTTTTTCACCCCTCCACTTT
J gene: TRBJ2-5; CDR3 length: 13; D gene: -; clone size: -; V gene: TRBV6-1; CDR3 protein: CASSEARRETQYF; CDR3 DNA: TGTGCCAGCAGTGAAGCCCGGAGGGAGACCCAGTACTTC
J gene: TRBJ2-7; CDR3 length: 18; D gene: TRBD1; clone size: -; V gene: TRBV18; CDR3 protein: CASSPDVARDRGLYEQYF; CDR3 DNA: TGTGCCAGCTCACCGGATGTGGCAAGGGACAGGGGGCTGTACGAGCAGTACTTC
J gene: TRBJ2-7; CDR3 length: 14; D gene: -; clone size: -; V gene: TRBV12-5; CDR3 protein: CASGLGALPYEQYF; CDR3 DNA: TGTGCTAGTGGTTTGGGGGCTCTCCCGTACGAGCAGTACTTC
J gene: TRBJ1-3; CDR3 length: 16; D gene: TRBD1; clone size: once; V gene: TRBV6-1; CDR3 protein: CASSESPGQALNTIYF; CDR3 DNA: TGTGCCAGCAGTGAATCACCGGGACAGGCACTAAACACCATATATTTT
J gene: TRBJ1-1; CDR3 length: 17; D gene: -; clone size: -; V gene: TRBV4-1; CDR3 protein: CASSHPPSRGLDTEAFF; CDR3 DNA: TGCGCCAGCAGCCATCCCCCTTCCAGGGGCTTGGACACTGAAGCTTTCTTT
J gene: TRBJ2-4; CDR3 length: 14; D gene: -; clone size: -; V gene: TRBV4-1; CDR3 protein: CASSQEAAKNIQYF; CDR3 DNA: TGCGCCAGCAGCCAAGAAGCGGCCAAAAACATTCAGTACTTC
J gene: TRBJ2-7; CDR3 length: 13; D gene: -; clone size: -; V gene: TRBV2; CDR3 protein: CASSEGGFHEQYF; CDR3 DNA: TGTGCCAGCAGTGAGGGAGGCTTCCACGAGCAGTACTTC
J gene: TRBJ2-5; CDR3 length: 15; D gene: -; clone size: -; V gene: TRBV2; CDR3 protein: CASKILGKPGETQYF; CDR3 DNA: TGTGCCAGCAAGATCTTAGGCAAACCCGGGGAGACCCAGTACTTC
J gene: TRBJ1-2; CDR3 length: 15; D gene: TRBD1; clone size: -; V gene: TRBV7-9; CDR3 protein: CASSDRIQGDRGYTF; CDR3 DNA: TGTGCCAGCAGCGATCGGATACAGGGGGACCGGGGCTACACCTTC
J gene: TRBJ2-2; CDR3 length: 14; D gene: TRBD1; clone size: -; V gene: TRBV28; CDR3 protein: CASSLIQGSGELFF; CDR3 DNA: TGTGCCAGCAGTTTAATACAGGGGTCCGGGGAGCTGTTTTTT
J gene: TRBJ2-1; CDR3 length: 14; D gene: TRBD1; clone size: -; V gene: TRBV28; CDR3 protein: CASSLRQGAHEQFF; CDR3 DNA: TGTGCCAGCAGTTTAAGACAGGGGGCCCATGAGCAGTTCTTC
J gene: TRBJ1-1; CDR3 length: 19; D gene: TRBD1; clone size: once; V gene: TRBV11-3; CDR3 protein: CAILRQGAENRGENTEAFF; CDR3 DNA: TGTGCCATTTTACGACAGGGGGCTGAGAACAGGGGCGAGAACACTGAAGCTTTCTTT
J gene: TRBJ2-4; CDR3 length: 15; D gene: -; clone size: -; V gene: TRBV6-5; CDR3 protein: CASSPQDLAKNIQYF; CDR3 DNA: TGTGCCAGCAGTCCACAGGACCTAGCCAAAAACATTCAGTACTTC
J gene: TRBJ1-1; CDR3 length: 15; D gene: -; clone size: -; V gene: TRBV5-1; CDR3 protein: CASSLFGAANTEAFF; CDR3 DNA: TGCGCCAGCAGCTTGTTTGGGGCCGCAAACACTGAAGCTTTCTTT
J gene: TRBJ1-5; CDR3 length: 14; D gene: -; clone size: once; V gene: TRBV4-1; CDR3 protein: CASSQDRLNQPQHF; CDR3 DNA: TGCGCCAGCAGCCAAGACAGACTGAATCAGCCCCAGCATTTT
J gene: TRBJ2-7; CDR3 length: 16; D gene: TRBD1; clone size: -; V gene: TRBV4-2; CDR3 protein: CASSTQGQEVSYEQYF; CDR3 DNA: TGTGCCAGCAGCACGCAGGGACAGGAAGTCTCCTACGAGCAGTACTTC
J gene: TRBJ2-7; CDR3 length: 16; D gene: -; clone size: -; V gene: TRBV14; CDR3 protein: CASSQTTGVWVYEQYF; CDR3 DNA: TGTGCCAGCAGCCAGACGACAGGTGTCTGGGTCTACGAGCAGTACTTC
J gene: TRBJ2-1; CDR3 length: 16; D gene: TRBD1; clone size: -; V gene: TRBV24-1; CDR3 protein: CATSDSGQGKYNEQFF; CDR3 DNA: TGTGCCACCAGTGATTCCGGACAGGGAAAATACAATGAGCAGTTCTTC
J gene: TRBJ1-6; CDR3 length: 14; D gene: -; clone size: -; V gene: TRBV7-2; CDR3 protein: CASSYRSGSSPLHF; CDR3 DNA: TGTGCCAGCAGCTACAGGTCCGGTAGTTCACCCCTCCACTTT
J gene: TRBJ1-2; CDR3 length: 13; D gene: -; clone size: -; V gene: TRBV27; CDR3 protein: CASSLGQNYGYTF; CDR3 DNA: TGTGCCAGCAGCCTCGGACAGAACTATGGCTACACCTTC
J gene: TRBJ1-5; CDR3 length: 14; D gene: -; clone size: -; V gene: TRBV30; CDR3 protein: CAWSGVLGNQPQHF; CDR3 DNA: TGTGCCTGGAGTGGAGTTCTGGGCAATCAGCCCCAGCATTTT
J gene: TRBJ1-2; CDR3 length: 12; D gene: -; clone size: -; V gene: TRBV5-1; CDR3 protein: CASSFSSYGYTF; CDR3 DNA: TGCGCCAGCAGCTTTTCCTCCTATGGCTACACCTTC
J gene: TRBJ2-1; CDR3 length: 15; D gene: -; clone size: once; V gene: TRBV7-2; CDR3 protein: CASSFLQGSPNEQFF; CDR3 DNA: TGTGCCAGCAGCTTTCTCCAGGGGAGTCCCAATGAGCAGTTCTTC
J gene: TRBJ2-5; CDR3 length: 13; D gene: -; clone size: -; V gene: TRBV19; CDR3 protein: CASRRHIGETQYF; CDR3 DNA: TGTGCCAGTAGACGACATATAGGCGAGACCCAGTACTTC
J gene: TRBJ1-5; CDR3 length: 14; D gene: -; clone size: -; V gene: TRBV3-1/TRBV3-2; CDR3 protein: CASSPGTFNQPQHF; CDR3 DNA: TGTGCCAGCAGCCCCGGGACATTTAATCAGCCCCAGCATTTT
J gene: TRBJ2-7; CDR3 length: 11; D gene: -; clone size: -; V gene: TRBV15; CDR3 protein: CATSEGYEQYF; CDR3 DNA: TGTGCCACCAGCGAGGGCTACGAGCAGTACTTC